A single sample is the source of the 15 T cell receptor beta chains below, sequenced in a study of blood T cell repertoires in COVID-19. Clones were read by immunoSEQ multiplex PCR, and TCRdb kept only the in-frame ones, dropping some. The sample yields about 220,000 clones, around 84% seen once. Source material: peripheral blood. All receptors derive from a woman aged 60-75 years who had recovered from COVID-19.

This chain links TRBV24-1 with TRBJ2-7; D is perhaps TRBD2 (6 bases). Trimming took off 4 bases at V and 4 bases at J, with 19 bases between the two ends. Germline V CDR1 and CDR2: KGHDR, SFDVKD. The CDR3 covers 16 residues. The CDR3 DNA is TGTGCCACCAGTGAACCCGACTTGGGAGGTGGGTACGAGCAGTACTTC. It specifies CATSEPDLGGGYEQYF.

V and J are TRBV20-1 and TRBJ2-2; D is possibly TRBD1 (5 bases). V lost 3 bases to trimming and J lost 3 bases, with 11 bases between them. The V gene's germline CDR1 is DFQATT and CDR2 SNEGSKA (reference sequence). The CDR3 loop spans 14 amino acids. The CDR3 nucleotides read TGCAGTGCTAGTGTACAGGCTCACACCGGGGAGCTGTTTTTT. Its translation: CSASVQAHTGELFF.

V usage is TRBV11-2 and J usage is TRBJ2-5; 9 nucleotides align to TRBD1. The CDR3 has 16 residues. The germline V gene encodes CDR1 SGHAT and CDR2 FQNNGV. Unmatched junction bases numbered 12, after V lost 5 bases and J lost 5 bases. Here the CDR3 DNA reads TGTGCCAGCAGCATCGGGGCTAACAGGGGGCTTGAGACCCAGTACTTC. Translated, it gives CASSIGANRGLETQYF. The entire variable domain, with the rest obtained from reference TRBV11-2 and TRBJ2-5, is as follows: EAGVAQSPRYKIIEKRQSVAFWCNPISGHATLYWYQQILGQGPKLLIQFQNNGVVDDSQLPKDRFSAERLKGVDSTLKIQPAKLEDSAVYLCASSIGANRGLETQYFGPGTRLLVL.

This sequence joins TRBV5-1 and TRBJ2-2, with TRBD1 matching 7 bases. CDR1 SGHRS and CDR2 YFSETQ come from the germline V gene. V lost 0 bases and J lost 6; bases outside the gene matches: 5. The CDR3 is made up of 15 amino acids. CDR3 nucleotide sequence: TGCGCCAGCAGCTTGGACAGGGGTATTCCCGGGGAGCTGTTTTTT. It is translated as CASSLDRGIPGELFF. The whole variable domain, remainder taken from reference TRBV5-1 and TRBJ2-2, is KAGVTQTPRYLIKTRGQQVTLSCSPISGHRSVSWYQQTPGQGLQFLFEYFSETQRNKGNFPGRFSGRQFSNSRSEMNVSTLELGDSALYLCASSLDRGIPGELFFGEGSRLTVL.

V is TRBV11-2 and J is TRBJ2-1; TRBD1 is a possible D gene (5 bases). In germline, CDR1 is SGHAT, CDR2 FQNNGV. The CDR3 is 13 residues long. V was clipped by 4 bases and J by 8 bases, with 12 bases between them. The CDR3 coding sequence is TGTGCCAGCAGCTCAGGGATAGCCGATGAGCAGTTCTTC. The encoded protein is CASSSGIADEQFF.

The table lists this clone with a few counts. The rearrangement links TRBV29-1 to TRBJ1-2, with D uncertain. V lost 4 bases to trimming and J lost 3 bases, with 9 bases between them. The CDR3 spans 12 residues. Per germline, CDR1 SQVTM and CDR2 ANQGSEA. The CDR3 DNA reads as TGCAGCGTTGCGCAGCGAGACTATGGCTACACCTTC. This gives the protein CSVAQRDYGYTF.

V and J are TRBV10-3 and TRBJ1-2; TRBD1 might be the D (6 bases). The CDR3 extends over 13 amino acids. Looked up from germline, CDR1 is ENHRY and CDR2 is SYGVKD. The germline V and J ends were trimmed by 4 bases and 6 bases, with 12 bases remaining between them. The DNA for the CDR3 is TGTGCCATCAGTGTGTCAGGGGTGAATGGCTACACCTTC. This sequence encodes CAISVSGVNGYTF.

The chain couples TRBV6-2 or TRBV6-3 to TRBJ2-5; the D is unclear. V dropped 0 bases and J dropped 5 bases, with 4 bases sitting between them. Germline V gene sequence: CDR1 MNHEY, CDR2 SVGEGT. The CDR3 is 12 amino acids. This CDR3 reads CASSYSGETQYF. In DNA, the CDR3 is TGTGCCAGCAGTTACTCCGGGGAGACCCAGTACTTC.

This chain joins TRBV5-1 and TRBJ1-2, with D perhaps matching TRBD1 (6 bases). Looked up from germline, CDR1 is SGHRS and CDR2 is YFSETQ. V was shortened by 5 bases and J by 2 bases, with 22 bases between the two germline ends. This CDR3 comprises 17 residues. The CDR3 DNA reads as TGCGCCAGCAGGGAACCGGGACAAGGGCTGTACAACTATGGCTACACCTTC. This codes for CASREPGQGLYNYGYTF. Combining the CDR3 with reference TRBV5-1 and TRBJ1-2 gives the whole variable domain KAGVTQTPRYLIKTRGQQVTLSCSPISGHRSVSWYQQTPGQGLQFLFEYFSETQRNKGNFPGRFSGRQFSNSRSEMNVSTLELGDSALYLCASREPGQGLYNYGYTFGSGTRLTVV.

The chain couples TRBV5-6 to TRBJ1-1, with 9 positions matching TRBD1. The CDR3 is 16 residues long. V was clipped by 4 bases and J by 3 bases; unmatched bases: 10. CDR1 and CDR2 (germline): SGHDT, YYEEEE. CDR3 protein: CASSVGTGRVDTEAFF. CDR3 DNA: TGTGCCAGCAGCGTGGGGACAGGGAGGGTGGACACTGAAGCTTTCTTT.

Turning to this clone: A junction end diverges from the germline sequence, so it may reflect a read error. J is TRBJ1-1 and V is TRBV3-1 (or the pseudogene TRBV3-2); D uncertain. CDR3 length: 14 amino acids. Germline V gene sequence: CDR1 LGHDT, CDR2 YNNKEL (reference sequence). CDR3 DNA sequence: TGTGCCAGCACCCAAGGGCCCCTGAACACTGAAGCTTTCTTT. It specifies CASTQGPLNTEAFF.

The chain joins TRBV19 to TRBJ1-5; D ambiguous. The CDR3 has 14 residues. Germline V lookup: CDR1 LNHDA, CDR2 SQIVND (reference sequence). The V gene lost 4 bases and the J gene lost 3 bases, with 10 bases spanning the gap. The CDR3 loop reads CASSTRGDNQPQHF. CDR3 nucleotide sequence: TGTGCCAGTAGTACCCGGGGAGACAATCAGCCCCAGCATTTT.

V gene TRBV5-1 combines with J gene TRBJ2-5, with D possibly TRBD1 on 6 matching bases. This CDR3 contains 14 residues. The V gene's germline CDR1 is SGHRS and CDR2 YFSETQ. Trimming removed 0 bases at V and 2 bases at J, with 8 bases between. The CDR3 DNA reads as TGCGCCAGCAGCTTGGTGGGGGCGCAAGAGACCCAGTACTTC. Protein product: CASSLVGAQETQYF.

The chain is built from TRBV5-4 and TRBJ1-1; 8 bases are a match to TRBD1. Losses at the gene ends were 4 bases for V and 3 bases for J; bases not matched to a gene: 8. Germline assignment: CDR1 SGHNT and CDR2 YYREEE (reference sequence). This CDR3 region has 15 residues. CDR3 sequence: CASSGQGQGDTEAFF. The CDR3 coding sequence is TGTGCCAGCAGCGGGCAAGGACAGGGCGACACTGAAGCTTTCTTT.

This clone has more than one count but fewer than ten. CDR3 in amino acids: CASRDDRRPYEQYF. The DNA of the CDR3 is TGTGCCAGCAGGGACGACAGAAGGCCCTACGAGCAGTACTTC. This chain joins TRBV6-5 and TRBJ2-7; tentatively, D is TRBD1 (5 bases). Germline-derived CDR1 and CDR2 are MNHEY and SVGAGI. The CDR3 has 14 residues. V lost 6 bases and J lost 2, with 14 bases in between.